This T cell receptor beta chain was found in a study of T cell repertoires in cytomegalovirus infection. In the study overall: Recently identified HLA-C-restricted CMV epitopes were among the peptides used. TCR beta signatures that were public indicated CMV infection and matching HLA type. Whole-study results and caveats: HLA-C-restricted CMV-specific TCR beta clonotypes were dominant in the ex vivo response. Carriers of CMV plus the relevant HLA were identified by cumulative public TCR beta family frequency.

TCRdb itself ran the reads through MiXCR, one entry per CDR3 protein. The table shows about 570,000 distinct CDR3 sequences, with around 40% occurring only once. A word on this clonotype: The antigen is not known.

The sample here was cultured PBMCs, taken from culture after CMV antigen stimulation. This TCR was sampled from a human donor in good health (CMV status not recorded). Some clones in this sample may be carry-over from other donors' samples.

Here the CDR3 reads CAISDLDWSQDTQYF. The DNA for the CDR3 is TGTGCCATCAGTGACCTGGACTGGAGTCAAGATACGCAGTATTTT. The chain has TRBV10-3 and TRBJ2-3, with D possibly matching TRBD2 (5 bases). V lost 3 bases and J lost 5, with 15 bases in between. The CDR3 totals 15 residues. Germline V gene sequence: CDR1 ENHRY, CDR2 SYGVKD.